The rows below give T cell receptor beta chains drawn from one sample of a study of immune heterogeneity within non-small cell lung tumors. TCRdb passed the multiplex PCR reads through MiXCR, listing each CDR3 protein once. The table includes a few thousand distinct CDR3 sequences, over 12% detected once. The sequenced material came from lung tumor tissue. These receptors originate from a female donor with non-small cell lung cancer. Both conserved end residues are part of each CDR3. D genes are given only for firm matches. Size tells how often a clone was seen (once, few, many) or the class of an expanded clone, and some rows leave it out.

D gene,clone size,V gene,J gene,CDR3 DNA,CDR3 protein
.,.,TRBV7-3,TRBJ2-3,TGTGCCAGCAGCGGAGGGGGGGGGGCCACAGATACGCAGTATTTT,CASSGGGGATDTQYF
TRBD2,medium-sized,TRBV5-1,TRBJ2-2,TGCGCCAGCAGCTTGGAACTAGCGGGGCGCACCGGGGAGCTGTTTTTT,CASSLELAGRTGELFF
.,medium-sized,TRBV7-9,TRBJ2-7,TGTGCCAGCAGCTTTATGGGCGGGGCCACCTACGAGCAGTACTTC,CASSFMGGATYEQYF
.,.,TRBV7-7,TRBJ2-2,TGTGCTAGCAGTACGGGTCGGGCGACCGGGGAGCTGTCTTTT,CASSTGRATGELSF
TRBD1,medium-sized,TRBV14,TRBJ2-1,TGTGCCAGCAGCCTACCACTTGCTTTGCTCCCGGGACAGGGATACAATGAGCAGTTCTTC,CASSLPLALLPGQGYNEQFF
.,medium-sized,TRBV19,TRBJ1-4,TGTGCCAGTAGTATCGGGGCAGGAGGAGATGAAAAACTGTTTTTT,CASSIGAGGDEKLFF
.,medium-sized,TRBV20-1,TRBJ1-3,TGCAGTGCACTCCCAGGGCTAGGAGGAAACACCATATATTTT,CSALPGLGGNTIYF
.,medium-sized,TRBV6-2/TRBV6-3,TRBJ2-3,TGTGCCAGCAGTAGGTCCGGGACCGGACCGCCCTATACGCAGTATTTT,CASSRSGTGPPYTQYF
.,medium-sized,TRBV6-2/TRBV6-3,TRBJ2-1,TGTGCCAGCCTCGAGAATCCCGGCGGTGAGCAGTTCTTC,CASLENPGGEQFF
.,medium-sized,TRBV30,TRBJ2-1,TGTGCCTGGAGGGTCATTGAGCAGTTCTTC,CAWRVIEQFF
TRBD2,large,TRBV7-8,TRBJ2-7,TGTGCCAGCAGCCCGACTAGCGGGGATTCCTACGAGCAGTACTTC,CASSPTSGDSYEQYF
TRBD2,medium-sized,TRBV11-1,TRBJ2-7,TGTGCCAGCAGCTTAACGACTAGCGGGGCCCGGACCTACGAGCAGTACTTC,CASSLTTSGARTYEQYF
TRBD1,.,TRBV4-2,TRBJ2-5,TGTGCCAGCAGCCAACTCGGACAGGGGGCCGGGACCCAGTACTTC,CASSQLGQGAGTQYF
TRBD1,medium-sized,TRBV6-1,TRBJ2-7,TGTGCCAGCAGTTTAAACCCGGGACAGGGGTACGAGCAGTACTTC,CASSLNPGQGYEQYF
.,medium-sized,TRBV7-8,TRBJ1-5,TGTGCCAGCAGCTTAGGCGTCTCAGGGAAGGATCAGCCCCAGCATTTT,CASSLGVSGKDQPQHF
.,medium-sized,TRBV3-1,TRBJ1-3,TGTGCCAGCAGCCAAGGACAGTCTGGAAACACCATATATTTT,CASSQGQSGNTIYF
.,few,TRBV3-1,TRBJ2-1,TGTGCCAGCAGCCCGAAGATAAGGAGAGAGATTTACAATGAGCAGTTCTTC,CASSPKIRREIYNEQFF
TRBD2,medium-sized,TRBV24-1,TRBJ2-5,TGTGCCACCATGGCTAGCGGGAACCAAGAGACCCAGTACTTC,CATMASGNQETQYF
.,medium-sized,TRBV3-1,TRBJ1-2,TGTGCCAGCAGCCAAGGACTTAAGATTCGTGGCTACACCTTC,CASSQGLKIRGYTF
.,medium-sized,TRBV18,TRBJ1-1,TGTGCCAGCTCATGGGTCTCAGGGGAATTTATGAACACTGAAGCTTTCTTT,CASSWVSGEFMNTEAFF
.,medium-sized,TRBV28,TRBJ2-1,TGTGCCAGCAGTCCCTCCCGTGGAAATCAGTTCTTC,CASSPSRGNQFF
TRBD1,many,TRBV20-1,TRBJ1-3,TGCAGTGCTAGTCGGGACAGTCGAGGGACCATATATTTT,CSASRDSRGTIYF
.,medium-sized,TRBV29-1,TRBJ2-3,TGCAGCGTCCGAGCGGGACAGTATAGCACAGATACGCAGTATTTT,CSVRAGQYSTDTQYF
.,medium-sized,TRBV7-2,TRBJ1-2,TGTGCCAGCAGCCGGCCCCAGACCTATGGCTACACCTTC,CASSRPQTYGYTF
TRBD1,medium-sized,TRBV28,TRBJ1-2,TGTGCCAGCAGGTTCGGCAGGGGGGAGGTCACCTTC,CASRFGRGEVTF
.,medium-sized,TRBV20-1,TRBJ1-6,TGCAGTGCTAGAGATGGGGGAGTACGATCACCCCTCCACTTT,CSARDGGVRSPLHF
.,.,TRBV5-4,TRBJ2-7,TGTGCCAGCAGCCGCGAAGGACAGTTTACTTCCTACGAGCAGTACTTC,CASSREGQFTSYEQYF
TRBD2,medium-sized,TRBV5-1,TRBJ2-7,TGCGCCAGCAGCTTCCCTACCCCGACAGGACTAGCGGAGACAGGCGCCTCCTACGAGCAGTACTTC,CASSFPTPTGLAETGASYEQYF
.,medium-sized,TRBV3-1,TRBJ2-5,TGTGCCAGCAGCCAAGCCCCCGAAAACCAAGAGACCCAGTACTTC,CASSQAPENQETQYF
.,.,TRBV30,TRBJ2-7,TGTGCCTGGGCGCACAGCACCTACGAGCAGTACTTC,CAWAHSTYEQYF
TRBD1,medium-sized,TRBV6-1,TRBJ2-1,TGTGCCAGCAGTCTCATGGGGGACAGGGTAAATAATGAGCAGTTCTTC,CASSLMGDRVNNEQFF
.,.,TRBV7-9,TRBJ2-1,TGTGCCAGCAGTTATGGGGGCGCTAGCCCCTACAATGAGCAGTTCTTC,CASSYGGASPYNEQFF
TRBD1,medium-sized,TRBV29-1,TRBJ1-2,TGCAGCGTTGGGGACCCCGGGACAGGGGATGGCTACACCTTC,CSVGDPGTGDGYTF